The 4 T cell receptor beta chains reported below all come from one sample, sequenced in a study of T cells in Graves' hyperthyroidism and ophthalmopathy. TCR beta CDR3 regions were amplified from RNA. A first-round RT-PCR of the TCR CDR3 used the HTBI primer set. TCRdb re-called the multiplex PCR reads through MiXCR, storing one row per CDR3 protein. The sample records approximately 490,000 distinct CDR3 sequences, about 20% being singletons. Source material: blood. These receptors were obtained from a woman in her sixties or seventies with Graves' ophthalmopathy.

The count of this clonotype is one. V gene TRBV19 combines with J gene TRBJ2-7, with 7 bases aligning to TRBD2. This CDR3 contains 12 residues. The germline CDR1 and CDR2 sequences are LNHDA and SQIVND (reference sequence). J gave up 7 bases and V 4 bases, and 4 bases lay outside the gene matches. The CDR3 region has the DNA TGTGCCAGTAGTAGGGACTACGGGGAGCAGTACTTC. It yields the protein CASSRDYGEQYF.

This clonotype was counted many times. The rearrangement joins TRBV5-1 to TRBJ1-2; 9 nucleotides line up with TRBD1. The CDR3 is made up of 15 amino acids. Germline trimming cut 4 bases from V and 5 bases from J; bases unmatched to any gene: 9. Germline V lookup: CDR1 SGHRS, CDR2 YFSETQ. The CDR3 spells CASSPLTGGSYGYTF. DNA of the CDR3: TGCGCCAGCAGCCCGTTGACAGGGGGTAGTTATGGCTACACCTTC.

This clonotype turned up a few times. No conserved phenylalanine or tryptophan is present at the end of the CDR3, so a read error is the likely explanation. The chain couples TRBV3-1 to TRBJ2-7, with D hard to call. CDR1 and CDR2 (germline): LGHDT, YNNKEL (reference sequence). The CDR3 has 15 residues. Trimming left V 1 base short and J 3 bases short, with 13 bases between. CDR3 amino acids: CASSQAVAVGYEQYL. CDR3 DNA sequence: TGTGCCAGCAGCCAAGCGGTAGCAGTGGGCTACGAGCAGTACCTC.

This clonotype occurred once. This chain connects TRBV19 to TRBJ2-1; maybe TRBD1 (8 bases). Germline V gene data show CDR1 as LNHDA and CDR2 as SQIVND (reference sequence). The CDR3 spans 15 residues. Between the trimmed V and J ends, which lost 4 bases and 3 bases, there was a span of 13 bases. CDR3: CASSSTGGVYNEQFF. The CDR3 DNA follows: TGTGCCAGTAGTAGCACAGGGGGGGTCTACAATGAGCAGTTCTTC.